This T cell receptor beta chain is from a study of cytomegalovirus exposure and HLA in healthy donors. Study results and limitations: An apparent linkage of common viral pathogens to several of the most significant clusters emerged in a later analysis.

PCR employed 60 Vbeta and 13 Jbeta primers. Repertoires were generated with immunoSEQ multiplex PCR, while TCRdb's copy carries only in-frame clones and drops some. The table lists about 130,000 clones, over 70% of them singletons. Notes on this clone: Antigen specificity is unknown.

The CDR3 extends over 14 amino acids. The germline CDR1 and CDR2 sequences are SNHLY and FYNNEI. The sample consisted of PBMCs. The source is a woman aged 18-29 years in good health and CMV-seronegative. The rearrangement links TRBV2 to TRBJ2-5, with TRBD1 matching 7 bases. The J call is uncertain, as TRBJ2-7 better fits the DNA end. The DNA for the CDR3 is TGTGCCAGCAGTTTGGGGACAGAAAACTACGAGCAGTACTTC. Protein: CASSLGTENYEQYF.